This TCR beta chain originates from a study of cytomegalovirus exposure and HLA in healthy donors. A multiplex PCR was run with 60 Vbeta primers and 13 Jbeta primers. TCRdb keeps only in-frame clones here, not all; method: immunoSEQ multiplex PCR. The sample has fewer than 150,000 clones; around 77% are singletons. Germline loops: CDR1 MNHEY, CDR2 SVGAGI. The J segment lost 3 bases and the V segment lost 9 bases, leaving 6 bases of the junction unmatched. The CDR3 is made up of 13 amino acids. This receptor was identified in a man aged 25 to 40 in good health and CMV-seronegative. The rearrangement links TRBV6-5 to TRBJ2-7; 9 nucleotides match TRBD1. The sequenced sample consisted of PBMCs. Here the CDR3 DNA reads TGTGCCAGTGCCGGGACAGGGTTCTACGAGCAGTACTTC. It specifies CASAGTGFYEQYF.